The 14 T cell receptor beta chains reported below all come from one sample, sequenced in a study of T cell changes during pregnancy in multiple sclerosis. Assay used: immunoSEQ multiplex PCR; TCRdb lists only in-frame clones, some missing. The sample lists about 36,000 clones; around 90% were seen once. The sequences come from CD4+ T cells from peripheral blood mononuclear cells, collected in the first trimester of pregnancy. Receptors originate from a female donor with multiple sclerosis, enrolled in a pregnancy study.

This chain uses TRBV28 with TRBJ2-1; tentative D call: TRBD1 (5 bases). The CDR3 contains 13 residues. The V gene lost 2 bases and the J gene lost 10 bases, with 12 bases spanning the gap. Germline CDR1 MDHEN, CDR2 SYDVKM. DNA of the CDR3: TGTGCCAGCAGTTTAACTCAGGGTCCGGAGCAGTTCTTC. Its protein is CASSLTQGPEQFF.

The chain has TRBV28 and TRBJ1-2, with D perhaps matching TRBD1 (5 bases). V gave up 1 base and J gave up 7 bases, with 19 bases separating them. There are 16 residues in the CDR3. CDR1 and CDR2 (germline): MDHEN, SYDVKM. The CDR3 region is CASSLSGRASVGGYTF. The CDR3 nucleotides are TGTGCCAGCAGTTTATCTGGCAGGGCCTCCGTCGGTGGCTACACCTTC.

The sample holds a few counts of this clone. CDR3 nucleotides: TGTGCCAGCAAGGGACTATCCACAGATACGCAGTATTTT. Translation gives CASKGLSTDTQYF. The chain recombines TRBV2 with TRBJ2-3, with 7 nucleotides matching TRBD2. Germline values: CDR1 SNHLY, CDR2 FYNNEI. This CDR3 has 13 amino acids. J gave up 2 bases and V 7 bases, and 3 bases lay outside the gene matches. The complete variable domain, with remaining parts taken from reference TRBV2 and TRBJ2-3, reads EPEVTQTPSHQVTQMGQEVILRCVPISNHLYFYWYRQILGQKVEFLVSFYNNEISEKSEIFDDQFSVERPDGSNFTLKIRSTKLEDSAMYFCASKGLSTDTQYFGPGTRLTVL.

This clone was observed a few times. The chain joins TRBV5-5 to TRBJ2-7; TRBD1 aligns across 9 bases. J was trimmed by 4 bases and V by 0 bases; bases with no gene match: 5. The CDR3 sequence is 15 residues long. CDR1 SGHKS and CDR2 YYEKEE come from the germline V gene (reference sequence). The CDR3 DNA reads TGTGCCAGCAGCTTGGTCGAGACAGGGGGGTACGAGCAGTACTTC. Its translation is CASSLVETGGYEQYF.

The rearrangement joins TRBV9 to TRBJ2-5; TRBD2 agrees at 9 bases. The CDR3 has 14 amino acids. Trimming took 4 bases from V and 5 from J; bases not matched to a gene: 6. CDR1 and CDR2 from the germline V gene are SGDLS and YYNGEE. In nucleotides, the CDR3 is TGTGCCAGCAGCCCTACCCTAGCGGGGGAGACCCAGTACTTC. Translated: CASSPTLAGETQYF.

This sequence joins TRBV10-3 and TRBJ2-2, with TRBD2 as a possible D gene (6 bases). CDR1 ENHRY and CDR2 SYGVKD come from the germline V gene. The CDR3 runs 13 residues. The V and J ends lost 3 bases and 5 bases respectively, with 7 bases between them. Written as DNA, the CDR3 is TGTGCCATCAGTGACGGGGGAACCGGGGAGCTGTTTTTT. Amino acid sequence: CAISDGGTGELFF.

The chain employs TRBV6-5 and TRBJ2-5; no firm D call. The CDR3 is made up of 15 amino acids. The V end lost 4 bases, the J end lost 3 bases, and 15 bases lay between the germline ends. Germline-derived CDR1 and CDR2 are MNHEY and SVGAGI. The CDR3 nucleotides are TGTGCCAGCAGTTCGCGACCCCAGGCCGAAGAGACCCAGTACTTC. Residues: CASSSRPQAEETQYF.

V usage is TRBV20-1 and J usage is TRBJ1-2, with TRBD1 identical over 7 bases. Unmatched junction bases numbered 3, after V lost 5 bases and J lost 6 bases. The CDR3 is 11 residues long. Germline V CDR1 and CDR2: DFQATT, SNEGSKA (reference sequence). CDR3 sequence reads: CSAYRGHGYTF. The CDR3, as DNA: TGCAGTGCTTACAGGGGTCATGGCTACACCTTC.

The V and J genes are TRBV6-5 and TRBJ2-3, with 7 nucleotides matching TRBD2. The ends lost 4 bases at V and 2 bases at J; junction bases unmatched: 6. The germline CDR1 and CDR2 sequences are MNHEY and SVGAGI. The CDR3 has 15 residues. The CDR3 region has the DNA TGTGCCAGCAGTTCACCGGGACTACCCACAGATACGCAGTATTTT. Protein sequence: CASSSPGLPTDTQYF.

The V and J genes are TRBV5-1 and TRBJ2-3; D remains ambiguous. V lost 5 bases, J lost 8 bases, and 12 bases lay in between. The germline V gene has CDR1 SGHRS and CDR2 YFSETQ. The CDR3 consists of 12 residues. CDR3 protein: CASSPGRGTQYF. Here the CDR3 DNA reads TGCGCCAGCAGTCCGGGTCGAGGTACGCAGTATTTT.

CDR3: CAWSIDRYNSPLHF. In nucleotides, the CDR3 is TGTGCCTGGAGTATCGACAGGTATAATTCACCCCTCCACTTT. This sequence joins TRBV30 and TRBJ1-6; D possibly corresponds to TRBD1 (6 bases). Per the germline V gene, CDR1 is GTSNPN and CDR2 is SVGIG (reference sequence). This CDR3 comprises 14 residues. V was clipped by 2 bases and J by 4 bases, with 9 bases between them. Variable domain in full (rest from reference TRBV30 and TRBJ1-6): SQTIHQWPATLVQPVGSPLSLECTVEGTSNPNLYWYRQAAGRGLQLLFYSVGIGQISSEVPQNLSASRPQDRQFILSSKKLLLSDSGFYLCAWSIDRYNSPLHFGNGTRLTVT.

The CDR3 DNA is TGTGCCAGCAGCTTAACGGAGGGGTCAAGGAACACTGAAGCTTTCTTT. Translation gives CASSLTEGSRNTEAFF. V is TRBV7-3 and J is TRBJ1-1, with a possible D match to TRBD1 (5 bases). The CDR3 contains 16 residues. The V gene lost 0 bases and the J gene lost 1 base, with 12 bases spanning the gap. Germline values: CDR1 SGHTA, CDR2 FQGTGA.

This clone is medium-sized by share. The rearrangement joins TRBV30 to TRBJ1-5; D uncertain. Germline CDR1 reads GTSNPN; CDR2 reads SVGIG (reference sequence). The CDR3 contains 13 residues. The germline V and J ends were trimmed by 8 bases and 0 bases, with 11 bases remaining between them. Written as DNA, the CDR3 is TGTGCCACGGGGATGGATAGCAATCAGCCCCAGCATTTT. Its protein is CATGMDSNQPQHF.

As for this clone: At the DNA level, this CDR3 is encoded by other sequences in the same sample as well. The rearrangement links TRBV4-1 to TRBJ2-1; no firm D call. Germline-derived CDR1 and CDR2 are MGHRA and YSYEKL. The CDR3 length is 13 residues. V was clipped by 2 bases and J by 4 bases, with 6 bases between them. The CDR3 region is CASSQFYYNEQFF. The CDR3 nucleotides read TGCGCCAGCAGCCAATTCTATTACAATGAGCAGTTCTTC.